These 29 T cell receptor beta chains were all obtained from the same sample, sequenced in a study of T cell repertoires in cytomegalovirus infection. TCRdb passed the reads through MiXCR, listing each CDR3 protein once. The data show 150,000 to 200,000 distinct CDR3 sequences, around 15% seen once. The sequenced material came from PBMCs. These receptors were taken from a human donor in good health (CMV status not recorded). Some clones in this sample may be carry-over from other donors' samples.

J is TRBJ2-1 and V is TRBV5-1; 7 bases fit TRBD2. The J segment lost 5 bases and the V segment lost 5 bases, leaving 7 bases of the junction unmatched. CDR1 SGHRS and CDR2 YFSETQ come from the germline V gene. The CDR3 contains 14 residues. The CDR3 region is CASSRGEANNEQFF. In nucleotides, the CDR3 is TGCGCCAGCAGTCGGGGGGAAGCGAACAATGAGCAGTTCTTC.

CDR3 coding DNA: TGTGCCAGCAGCTACAGGGACCTGAATCAGCCCCAGCATTTT. Its protein is CASSYRDLNQPQHF. This chain connects TRBV13 to TRBJ1-5; D is possibly TRBD1 (6 bases). Looked up from germline, CDR1 is PRHDT and CDR2 is FYEKMQ (reference sequence). V was pared by 4 bases and J by 4 bases, with 11 bases between. This CDR3 region has 14 residues.

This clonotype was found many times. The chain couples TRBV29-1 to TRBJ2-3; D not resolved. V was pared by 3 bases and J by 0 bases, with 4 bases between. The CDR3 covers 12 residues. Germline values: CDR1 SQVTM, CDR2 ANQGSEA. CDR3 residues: CSVDWSTDTQYF. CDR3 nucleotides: TGCAGCGTTGACTGGAGCACAGATACGCAGTATTTT.

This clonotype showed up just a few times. DNA for the CDR3: TGTGCCAGCAGCTTAATCGCGGGAGGGAACACTGAAGCTTTCTTT. Translation: CASSLIAGGNTEAFF. The chain has TRBV7-9 and TRBJ1-1; D is unresolved. The V gene lost 2 bases and the J gene lost 1 base, with 11 bases spanning the gap. The CDR3 loop spans 15 amino acids. Germline-derived CDR1 and CDR2 are SEHNR and FQNEAQ (reference sequence).

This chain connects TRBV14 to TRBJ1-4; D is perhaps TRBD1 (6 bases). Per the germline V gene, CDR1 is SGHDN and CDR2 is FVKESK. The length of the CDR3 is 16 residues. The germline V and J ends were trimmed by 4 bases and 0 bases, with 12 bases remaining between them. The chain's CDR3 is CASSRRGDATNEKLFF. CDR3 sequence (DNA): TGTGCCAGCAGCCGGAGGGGGGACGCAACTAATGAAAAACTGTTTTTT.

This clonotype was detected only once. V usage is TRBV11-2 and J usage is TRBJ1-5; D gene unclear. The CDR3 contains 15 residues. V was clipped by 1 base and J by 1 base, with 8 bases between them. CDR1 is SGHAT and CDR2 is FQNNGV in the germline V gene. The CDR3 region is CASSLGSGSNQPQHF. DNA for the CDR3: TGTGCCAGCAGCTTAGGTTCAGGCAGCAATCAGCCCCAGCATTTT.

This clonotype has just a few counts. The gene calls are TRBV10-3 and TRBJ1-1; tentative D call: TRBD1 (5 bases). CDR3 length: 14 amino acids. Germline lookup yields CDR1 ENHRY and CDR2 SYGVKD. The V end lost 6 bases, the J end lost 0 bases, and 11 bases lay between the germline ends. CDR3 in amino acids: CAIRGQGMNTEAFF. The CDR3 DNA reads TGTGCCATCAGGGGGCAAGGGATGAACACTGAAGCTTTCTTT.

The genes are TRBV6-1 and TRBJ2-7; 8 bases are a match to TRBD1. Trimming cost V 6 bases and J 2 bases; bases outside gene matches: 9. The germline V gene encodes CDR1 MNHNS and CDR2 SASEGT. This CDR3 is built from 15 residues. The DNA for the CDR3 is TGTGCCAGCAGCCGACCGGGACAGGCTGCCTACGAGCAGTACTTC. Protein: CASSRPGQAAYEQYF.

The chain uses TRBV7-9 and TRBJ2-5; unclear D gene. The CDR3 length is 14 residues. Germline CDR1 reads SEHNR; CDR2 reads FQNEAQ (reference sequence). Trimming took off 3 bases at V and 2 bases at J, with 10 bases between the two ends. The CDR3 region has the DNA TGTGCCAGCAGCTTTCGTGCGGAACAAGAGACCCAGTACTTC. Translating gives CASSFRAEQETQYF.

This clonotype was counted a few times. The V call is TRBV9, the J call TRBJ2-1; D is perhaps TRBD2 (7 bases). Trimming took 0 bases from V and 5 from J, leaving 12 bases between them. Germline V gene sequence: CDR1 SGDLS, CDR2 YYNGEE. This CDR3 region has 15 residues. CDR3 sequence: CASSVVGGENNEQFF. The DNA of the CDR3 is TGTGCCAGCAGCGTAGTAGGGGGGGAAAACAATGAGCAGTTCTTC. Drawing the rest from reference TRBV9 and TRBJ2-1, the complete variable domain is DSGVTQTPKHLITATGQRVTLRCSPRSGDLSVYWYQQSLDQGLQFLIQYYNGEERAKGNILERFSAQQFPDLHSELNLSSLELGDSALYFCASSVVGGENNEQFFGPGTRLTVL.

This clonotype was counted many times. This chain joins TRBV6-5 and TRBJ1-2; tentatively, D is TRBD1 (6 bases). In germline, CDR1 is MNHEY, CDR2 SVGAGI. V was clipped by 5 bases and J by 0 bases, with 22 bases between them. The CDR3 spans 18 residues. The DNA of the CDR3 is TGTGCCAGCAGTATACAGCGAAAAGACAGGAGCTCTAACTATGGCTACACCTTC. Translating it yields CASSIQRKDRSSNYGYTF.

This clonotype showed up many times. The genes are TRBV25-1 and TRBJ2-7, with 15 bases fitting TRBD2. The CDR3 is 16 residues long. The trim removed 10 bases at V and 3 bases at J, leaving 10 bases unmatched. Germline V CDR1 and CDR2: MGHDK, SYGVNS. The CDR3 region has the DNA TGTGCCACCCACCCTGGACTAGCGGGGGGGCACTACGAGCAGTACTTC. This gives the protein CATHPGLAGGHYEQYF.

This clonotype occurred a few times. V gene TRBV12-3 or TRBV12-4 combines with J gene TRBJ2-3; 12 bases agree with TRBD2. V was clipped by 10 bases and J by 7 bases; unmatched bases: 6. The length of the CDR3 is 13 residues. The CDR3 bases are TGTGCCAACCGACTAGCGGGAGTGAATACGCAGTATTTT. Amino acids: CANRLAGVNTQYF.

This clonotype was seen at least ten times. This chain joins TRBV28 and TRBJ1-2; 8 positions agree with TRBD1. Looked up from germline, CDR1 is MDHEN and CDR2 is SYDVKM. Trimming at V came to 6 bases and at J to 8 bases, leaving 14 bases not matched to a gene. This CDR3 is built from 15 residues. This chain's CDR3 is CASRGIFRGRWGYTF. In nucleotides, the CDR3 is TGTGCCAGCAGGGGAATCTTCAGGGGGCGTTGGGGCTACACCTTC.

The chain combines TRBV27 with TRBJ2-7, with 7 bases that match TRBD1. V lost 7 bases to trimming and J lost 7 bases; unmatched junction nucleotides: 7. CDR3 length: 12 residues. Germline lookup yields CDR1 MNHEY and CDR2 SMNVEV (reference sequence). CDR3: CASTRTGGEQYF. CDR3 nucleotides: TGTGCCAGCACCAGGACAGGTGGTGAGCAGTACTTC.

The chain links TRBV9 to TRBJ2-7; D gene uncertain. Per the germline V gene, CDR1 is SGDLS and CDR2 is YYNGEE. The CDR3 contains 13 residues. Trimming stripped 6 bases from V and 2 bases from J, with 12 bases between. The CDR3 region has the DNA TGTGCCAGCACCCCGGACGTCACCTACGAGCAGTACTTC. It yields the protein CASTPDVTYEQYF.

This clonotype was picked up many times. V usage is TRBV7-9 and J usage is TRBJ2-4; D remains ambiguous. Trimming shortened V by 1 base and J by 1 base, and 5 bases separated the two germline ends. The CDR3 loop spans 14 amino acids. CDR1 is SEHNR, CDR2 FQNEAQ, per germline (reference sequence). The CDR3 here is CASSLVGAKNIQYF. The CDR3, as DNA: TGTGCCAGCAGCTTAGTGGGGGCCAAAAACATTCAGTACTTC.

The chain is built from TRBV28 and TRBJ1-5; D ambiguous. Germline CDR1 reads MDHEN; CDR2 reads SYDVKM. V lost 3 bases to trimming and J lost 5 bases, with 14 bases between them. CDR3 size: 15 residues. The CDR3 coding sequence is TGTGCCAGCAGTTTTACAGCCGGTCAGTATCAGCCCCAGCATTTT. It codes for CASSFTAGQYQPQHF.

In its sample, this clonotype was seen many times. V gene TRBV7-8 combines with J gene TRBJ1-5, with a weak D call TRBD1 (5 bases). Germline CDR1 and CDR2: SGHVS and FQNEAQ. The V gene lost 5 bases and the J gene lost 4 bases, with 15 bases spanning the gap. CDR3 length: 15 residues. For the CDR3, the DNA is TGTGCCAGCAGCACCCGGGACCTAAGGAATCAGCCCCAGCATTTT. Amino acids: CASSTRDLRNQPQHF.

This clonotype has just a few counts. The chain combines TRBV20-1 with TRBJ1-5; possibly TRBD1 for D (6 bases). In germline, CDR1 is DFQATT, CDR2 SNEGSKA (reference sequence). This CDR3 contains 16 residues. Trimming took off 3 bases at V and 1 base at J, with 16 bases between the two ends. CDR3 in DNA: TGCAGTGCTAGCGACAGGCTGTATGGGAGCAATCAGCCCCAGCATTTT. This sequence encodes CSASDRLYGSNQPQHF.

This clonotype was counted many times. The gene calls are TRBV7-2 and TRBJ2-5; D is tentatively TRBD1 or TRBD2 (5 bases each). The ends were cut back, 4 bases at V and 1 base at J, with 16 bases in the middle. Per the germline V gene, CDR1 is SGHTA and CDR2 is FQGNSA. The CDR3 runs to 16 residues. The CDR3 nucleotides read TGTGCCAGCAGCTATTTGGGACGGGGAACCCAAGAGACCCAGTACTTC. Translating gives CASSYLGRGTQETQYF.

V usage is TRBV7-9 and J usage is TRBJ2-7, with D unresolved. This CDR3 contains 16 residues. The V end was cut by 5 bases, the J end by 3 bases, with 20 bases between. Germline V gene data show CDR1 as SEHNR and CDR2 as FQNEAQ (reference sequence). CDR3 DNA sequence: TGTGCCAGCAGCCCAAAGGCGGTTACGGGTGGCTACGAGCAGTACTTC. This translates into CASSPKAVTGGYEQYF.

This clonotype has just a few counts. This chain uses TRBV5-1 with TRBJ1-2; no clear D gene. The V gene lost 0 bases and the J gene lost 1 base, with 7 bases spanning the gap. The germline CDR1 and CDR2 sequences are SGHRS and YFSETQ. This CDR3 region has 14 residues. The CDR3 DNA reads TGCGCCAGCAGCTTGGGTGGGGATAACTATGGCTACACCTTC. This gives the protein CASSLGGDNYGYTF.

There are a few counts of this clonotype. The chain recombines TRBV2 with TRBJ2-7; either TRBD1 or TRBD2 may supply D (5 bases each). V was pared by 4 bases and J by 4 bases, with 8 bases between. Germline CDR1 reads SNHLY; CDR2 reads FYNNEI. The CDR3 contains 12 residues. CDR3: CASSGWGYEQYF. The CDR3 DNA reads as TGTGCCAGCAGTGGATGGGGGTACGAGCAGTACTTC. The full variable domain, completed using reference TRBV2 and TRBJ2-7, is EPEVTQTPSHQVTQMGQEVILRCVPISNHLYFYWYRQILGQKVEFLVSFYNNEISEKSEIFDDQFSVERPDGSNFTLKIRSTKLEDSAMYFCASSGWGYEQYFGPGTRLTVT.

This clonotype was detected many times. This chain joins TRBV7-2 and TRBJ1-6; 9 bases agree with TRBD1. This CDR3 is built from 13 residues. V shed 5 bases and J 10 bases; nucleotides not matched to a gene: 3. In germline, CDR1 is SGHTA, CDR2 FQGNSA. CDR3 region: CASSPDRGSPLHF. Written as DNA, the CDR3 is TGTGCCAGCAGCCCGGACAGGGGATCACCCCTCCACTTT.

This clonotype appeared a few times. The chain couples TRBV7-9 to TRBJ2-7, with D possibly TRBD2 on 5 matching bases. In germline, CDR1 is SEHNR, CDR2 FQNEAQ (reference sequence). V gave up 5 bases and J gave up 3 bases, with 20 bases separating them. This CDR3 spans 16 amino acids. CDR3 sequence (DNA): TGTGCCAGCAGCGCCCAGTCTCCCGGGATCTTCTACGAGCAGTACTTC. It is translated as CASSAQSPGIFYEQYF.

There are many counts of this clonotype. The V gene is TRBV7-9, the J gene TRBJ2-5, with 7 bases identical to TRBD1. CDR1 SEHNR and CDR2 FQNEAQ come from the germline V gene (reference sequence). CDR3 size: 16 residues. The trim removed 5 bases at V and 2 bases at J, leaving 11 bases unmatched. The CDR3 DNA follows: TGTGCCAGCAGCCTACTCCGGGACAGTTTACAAGAGACCCAGTACTTC. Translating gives CASSLLRDSLQETQYF.

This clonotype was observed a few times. The CDR3 region has the DNA TGCAGCGTTGGGGCCGGTAGCTCCTACGAGCAGTACTTC. Protein sequence: CSVGAGSSYEQYF. V gene TRBV29-1 combines with J gene TRBJ2-7; the D is unclear. There are 13 residues in the CDR3. The V and J ends lost 4 bases and 0 bases respectively, with 10 bases between them. Germline lookup yields CDR1 SQVTM and CDR2 ANQGSEA.

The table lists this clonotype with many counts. In nucleotides, the CDR3 is TGTGCCAGCAGCACCGCAGGGGCTGGATATAATTCACCCCTCCACTTT. Its protein is CASSTAGAGYNSPLHF. This chain connects TRBV7-2 to TRBJ1-6; a weak D match, TRBD1 (6 bases). The CDR3 has 16 amino acids. Germline V gene data show CDR1 as SGHTA and CDR2 as FQGNSA. V was cut by 5 bases and J by 4 bases, with 15 bases left in between.